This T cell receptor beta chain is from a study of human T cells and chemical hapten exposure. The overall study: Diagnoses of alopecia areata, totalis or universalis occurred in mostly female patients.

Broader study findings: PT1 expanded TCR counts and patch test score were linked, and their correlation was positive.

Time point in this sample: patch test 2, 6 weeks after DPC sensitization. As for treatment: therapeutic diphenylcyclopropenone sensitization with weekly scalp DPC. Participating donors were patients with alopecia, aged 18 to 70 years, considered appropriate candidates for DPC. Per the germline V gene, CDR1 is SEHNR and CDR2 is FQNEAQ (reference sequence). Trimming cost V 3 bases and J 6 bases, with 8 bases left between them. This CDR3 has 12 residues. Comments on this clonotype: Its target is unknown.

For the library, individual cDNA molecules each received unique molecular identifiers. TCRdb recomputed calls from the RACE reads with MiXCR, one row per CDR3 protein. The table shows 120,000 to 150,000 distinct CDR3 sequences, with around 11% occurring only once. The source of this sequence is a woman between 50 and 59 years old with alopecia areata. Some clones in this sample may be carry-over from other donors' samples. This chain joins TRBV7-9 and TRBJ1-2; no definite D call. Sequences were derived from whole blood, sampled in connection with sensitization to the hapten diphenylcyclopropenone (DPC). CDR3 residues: CASSFNSDGYTF. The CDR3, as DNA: TGTGCCAGCAGCTTTAACAGCGATGGCTACACCTTC.